Reported below is one TCR beta chain. Its antigen is still unknown. Assay: immunoSEQ multiplex PCR; the TCRdb copy retains only in-frame clones and omits some. The sample has 80,000 to 90,000 clones, approximately 88% seen once. The sample originates from a study of T cell responses to AZD1222 COVID-19 vaccine. Overall study findings and caveats: A reported finding is that nearly half of spike-specific TCRs target unmutated variant regions. Spike was spanned by vaccine-associated CD4 TCRs, which were dominant at 160-218 and 743-854.

Trimming took 1 base from V and 10 from J; bases not matched to a gene: 2. The germline gives CDR1 SGHVS, CDR2 FQNEAQ. The CDR3 spans 14 residues. The sample consisted of peripheral blood, taken 28 days after the second AZD1222 dose. The chain joins TRBV7-8 to TRBJ1-6; 9 bases map to TRBD1. The source of this sequence is an adult who received the AZD1222 COVID-19 vaccine. In DNA, the CDR3 is TGTGCCAGCAGCTTAGTACAGGGGGCCTCACCCCTCCACTTT. Amino acids: CASSLVQGASPLHF. The whole variable domain, remainder taken from reference TRBV7-8 and TRBJ1-6, is GAGVSQSPRYKVAKRGQDVALRCDPISGHVSLFWYQQALGQGPEFLTYFQNEAQLDKSGLPSDRFFAERPEGSVSTLKIQRTQQEDSAVYLCASSLVQGASPLHFGNGTRLTVT.